A single sample is the source of the 15 T cell receptor beta chains below, sequenced in a study of persistence of HIV-infected CD4 T cells. These TCRs' antigens remain unknown. Cells were stimulated nonspecifically with anti-CD3/anti-CD28 magnetic beads. Responding CD4+ T cells were sorted by upregulation of both CD40 ligand and CD69. This was the immunoSEQ version 4 assay in survey mode. Sequencing used immunoSEQ multiplex PCR; TCRdb keeps in-frame clones, though not all of them. The sample lists 35,000 to 45,000 clones; about 88% were seen once. The sequencing used CD4+ T cells sorted from PBMCs after roughly 18-hour stimulation, collected from a patient who received antiretroviral therapy. The receptor set was obtained from an adult woman with HIV who was CMV-seropositive.

This chain joins TRBV2 and TRBJ2-7; TRBD2 agrees at 7 bases. This CDR3 is built from 12 residues. V was clipped by 7 bases and J by 4 bases; unmatched bases: 4. Germline lookup yields CDR1 SNHLY and CDR2 FYNNEI. CDR3 amino acids: CASNQRGYEQYV. The CDR3 bases are TGTGCCAGCAACCAGCGGGGTTACGAGCAGTACGTC.

The chain links TRBV7-6 to TRBJ2-1; tentative D call: TRBD2 (7 bases). The V end lost 1 base, the J end lost 5 bases, and 12 bases lay between the germline ends. Germline V lookup: CDR1 SGHVS, CDR2 FNYEAQ. CDR3 size: 15 residues. Here the CDR3 reads CASSLEGGNHNEQFF. The CDR3 bases are TGTGCCAGCAGCTTAGAGGGGGGGAATCACAATGAGCAGTTCTTC.

Points on this clone: Other DNA sequences in this sample translate to the same CDR3. The chain recombines TRBV2 with TRBJ2-7; D is undetermined. Trimming shortened V by 6 bases and J by 1 base, and 4 bases separated the two germline ends. The CDR3 is 11 residues long. Germline lookup yields CDR1 SNHLY and CDR2 FYNNEI. The CDR3 here is CASSPSYEQYF. In DNA, the CDR3 is TGTGCCAGCAGCCCATCCTACGAGCAGTACTTC.

V gene TRBV7-7 combines with J gene TRBJ2-1; tentative D call: TRBD2 (7 bases). Germline CDR1 SSHAT, CDR2 FNYEAQ (reference sequence). This CDR3 comprises 16 residues. The V end was cut by 5 bases, the J end by 5 bases, with 19 bases between. CDR3 in amino acids: CASSLGVGGANNEQFF. The CDR3 coding sequence is TGTGCCAGCAGCCTAGGAGTTGGGGGGGCCAACAATGAGCAGTTCTTC. Looking up the rest from reference TRBV7-7 and TRBJ2-1 gives the full variable domain: GAGVSQSPRYKVTKRGQDVTLRCDPISSHATLYWYQQALGQGPEFLTYFNYEAQPDKSGLPSDRFSAERPEGSISTLTIQRTEQRDSAMYRCASSLGVGGANNEQFFGPGTRLTVL.

This chain connects TRBV30 to TRBJ2-1; D might be TRBD2 (7 bases). The CDR3 runs 15 residues. CDR1 is GTSNPN, CDR2 SVGIG, per germline (reference sequence). The V and J ends lost 1 base and 4 bases respectively, with 14 bases between them. This CDR3 is CAWSAGRRGYNEQFF. The DNA of the CDR3 is TGTGCCTGGAGTGCCGGGAGGAGGGGGTACAATGAGCAGTTCTTC.

The chain joins TRBV12-5 to TRBJ2-2; 8 nucleotides match TRBD2. The CDR3 contains 15 residues. CDR1 LGHNT and CDR2 FRNRAP come from the germline V gene. V lost 7 bases to trimming and J lost 4 bases; unmatched junction nucleotides: 8. CDR3 protein: CASATPGGATGELFF. The CDR3 DNA is TGTGCTAGTGCCACCCCCGGGGGGGCCACCGGGGAGCTGTTTTTT. The full variable domain, with the rest looked up from reference TRBV12-5 and TRBJ2-2, is DARVTQTPRHKVTEMGQEVTMRCQPILGHNTVFWYRQTMMQGLELLAYFRNRAPLDDSGMPKDRFSAEMPDATLATLKIQPSEPRDSAVYFCASATPGGATGELFFGEGSRLTVL.

This sequence joins TRBV6-5 and TRBJ2-7; D is perhaps TRBD2 (6 bases). There are 14 residues in the CDR3. Germline V gene data show CDR1 as MNHEY and CDR2 as SVGAGI. With 8 bases removed from V and 3 bases from J, the gap between germline ends came to 17 bases. CDR3 bases: TGTGCCAGCTCTAAAAGGGACTCCTTCTACGAGCAGTACTTC. It translates to CASSKRDSFYEQYF.

V usage is TRBV19 and J usage is TRBJ1-4; 10 bases map to TRBD1. Germline-derived CDR1 and CDR2 are LNHDA and SQIVND (reference sequence). This CDR3 contains 15 residues. The ends lost 5 bases at V and 3 bases at J; junction bases unmatched: 3. The DNA for the CDR3 is TGTGCCAGTAGTGGGACAGGGGTCCCTAATGAAAAACTGTTTTTT. The encoded protein is CASSGTGVPNEKLFF.

This chain's CDR3 is CASTAAPGSTEAFF. The CDR3 bases are TGTGCCAGCACCGCCGCCCCAGGGAGCACTGAAGCTTTCTTT. The chain uses TRBV6-5 and TRBJ1-1, with D maybe TRBD1 (5 bases). CDR1 is MNHEY and CDR2 is SVGAGI in the germline V gene. The V gene lost 7 bases and the J gene lost 4 bases, with 16 bases spanning the gap. The CDR3 loop spans 14 amino acids.

The chain links TRBV30 to TRBJ1-4, with 9 bases lining up with TRBD1. There are 15 residues in the CDR3. V lost 5 bases, J lost 7 bases, and 11 bases stayed unmatched. Germline lookup yields CDR1 GTSNPN and CDR2 SVGIG (reference sequence). CDR3 sequence: CAWLIRGQGSEKLFF. CDR3 DNA: TGTGCCTGGTTGATACGGGGACAGGGAAGTGAAAAACTGTTTTTT.

The chain joins TRBV12-3 or TRBV12-4 to TRBJ1-4; weak D call: TRBD1 (5 bases). This CDR3 has 12 amino acids. Trimming took off 1 base at V and 15 bases at J, with 12 bases between the two ends. The CDR3 bases are TGTGCCAGCAGTTTAGGGGGGGGAGTTGTGTTTTTT. Its protein is CASSLGGGVVFF.

The gene calls are TRBV29-1 and TRBJ1-2; unclear D gene. From germline, CDR1 is SQVTM and CDR2 ANQGSEA. Trimming took off 4 bases at V and 3 bases at J, with 9 bases between the two ends. The length of the CDR3 is 12 residues. CDR3 DNA sequence: TGCAGCGTTGTTCGTGGAGACTATGGCTACACCTTC. Its translation: CSVVRGDYGYTF.

J is TRBJ1-1 and V is TRBV19; D gene ambiguous. Trimming stripped 6 bases from V and 3 bases from J, with 17 bases between. Germline V gene sequence: CDR1 LNHDA, CDR2 SQIVND (reference sequence). The CDR3 is 15 residues long. CDR3 amino acids: CASSLATPGDTEAFF. In DNA, the CDR3 is TGTGCCAGTAGCCTTGCGACACCTGGGGACACTGAAGCTTTCTTT.

This clone was detected only a few times. CDR3 DNA: TGTGCCAGCAGCTTGTCGCGGGGGGGAGGAACCGGGGAGCTGTTTTTT. This encodes CASSLSRGGGTGELFF. This chain links TRBV5-4 with TRBJ2-2; 9 nucleotides agree with TRBD2. CDR3 size: 16 residues. Germline CDR1 SGHNT, CDR2 YYREEE (reference sequence). V was pared by 1 base and J by 5 bases, with 6 bases of the junction left unmatched.

The rearrangement links TRBV29-1 to TRBJ2-3; possible D gene TRBD1, 6 bases. V was pared by 1 base and J by 4 bases, with 9 bases between. Germline CDR1 is SQVTM and CDR2 is ANQGSEA. This CDR3 is 13 amino acids long. CDR3 loop: CSVEVGGPDTQYF. The CDR3 nucleotides are TGCAGCGTTGAAGTTGGGGGCCCAGATACGCAGTATTTT.